This T cell receptor beta chain was found in a study of blood T cell repertoires in COVID-19. Across the study: Specimens from acute and convalescent COVID-19 originated in the United States, Italy and Spain. T cells, B-cell-depleted T cells, or PBMCs supplied cDNA or gDNA.

In the authors' workflow: Reference gene primer amplification gave estimated nucleated cell counts. Profiled with immunoSEQ multiplex PCR; TCRdb holds only in-frame clones, not every one. V and J calls and clone size are copied from that table; D and trimming were computed from the DNA. Of about 80,000 clones in the sample, over 70% are singletons; the top ten hold over 30%. Germline CDR1 is LNHDA and CDR2 is SQIVND (reference sequence). Trimming took 5 bases from V and 9 from J; bases not matched to a gene: 5. The CDR3 is made up of 14 amino acids. Sequencing was carried out using peripheral blood. The chain has TRBV19 and TRBJ2-2; 11 bases fit TRBD2. This TCR came from a man at least 80 years old with active or convalescent COVID-19. Written as DNA, the CDR3 is TGTGCCAGTAGTGCCGGACTAGCGGGTAGGGAGCTGTTTTTT. This codes for CASSAGLAGRELFF.